This T cell receptor (beta chain) was documented in a study of blood T cell repertoires in COVID-19. The overall study: The study drew acute and convalescent COVID-19 samples from the United States, Italy and Spain. Sample material is recorded as cDNA or gDNA derived from T cells, B-cell-depleted T cells, or PBMCs.

CDR1 and CDR2 from the germline V gene are MDHEN and SYDVKM. V was pared by 10 bases and J by 5 bases, with 15 bases between. There are 13 residues in the CDR3. Source study methods: Estimated nucleated cell counts came from reference gene primer amplification. Profiled with immunoSEQ multiplex PCR; TCRdb holds only in-frame clones, not every one. The V and J calls and clone size were taken over from that table, and D and trimming were inferred from the DNA. The table lists about 75,000 clones, around nine tenths of them singletons. The chain links TRBV28 to TRBJ1-5; the D is unclear. This receptor was taken from a human donor in a cohort sampled during active COVID-19. The sample comprised peripheral blood. The CDR3 region is CATLGPGYQPQHF. The CDR3 region has the DNA TGTGCCACCCTCGGCCCGGGATATCAGCCCCAGCATTTT.